Listed here is a single T cell receptor beta chain. As yet, its antigen is unknown. Other DNA sequences in this sample translate to the same CDR3. This sample was taken from a study of T cell responses to AZD1222 COVID-19 vaccine. Turning to the study itself: Timing groups of about 4 and about 12 weeks for second doses were pooled.

Assay used: immunoSEQ multiplex PCR; TCRdb lists only in-frame clones, some missing. The sample contains 90,000 to 150,000 clones, over 75% of which appear only once. Study-level results: CD4 TCRs linked to vaccination spanned spike, dominating at 160-218 and 743-854. Unmutated variant regions are reportedly the target of nearly half of TCRs that are spike-specific. White British people made up most donors, females outnumbered males, and clonal diversity was possibly underestimated.

This sample comprised peripheral blood, obtained on day 0 of AZD1222 vaccination. The clonotype was recovered from an adult in good health.

CDR3 coding DNA: TGTGCCAGCAGTTTAGGAGGAAACTATGGCTACACCTTC. This encodes CASSLGGNYGYTF. The V and J genes are TRBV27 and TRBJ1-2; D is ambiguous. The CDR3 runs 13 residues. CDR1 and CDR2 from the germline V gene are MNHEY and SMNVEV (reference sequence). V was clipped by 2 bases and J by 2 bases, with 6 bases between them.